This record concerns one T cell receptor beta chain sequence. The length of the CDR3 is 12 residues. V was cut by 8 bases and J by 5 bases, with 10 bases left in between. Per the germline V gene, CDR1 is WNHNN and CDR2 is SYGVQD (reference sequence). Assay: immunoSEQ multiplex PCR; the TCRdb copy retains only in-frame clones and omits some. The sample carries about 340,000 clones, around 67% recorded once. The sample belongs to a study of shared clonotypes between healthy human individuals. Overall study: The plates for each donor numbered three CD4 naive, three CD4 memory, two CD8 naive and one CD8 memory.

The chain joins TRBV10-1 to TRBJ2-1; D call uncertain. Material: memory CD4+ T cells sorted from blood. Described subset: CD45RA-negative fraction. The receptor comes from a man aged 30-40 years in good health. CDR3 in DNA: TGCGCCAGCGCCAAGACTGACAATGAGCAGTTCTTC. As protein: CASAKTDNEQFF.